The clone carrying this T cell receptor beta chain was detected only a few times. Its antigen remains unidentified. The sample carries other DNA sequences with the same CDR3. The data were taken from a study of beta chain features in type 1 diabetes. The wider study: Cell yields, gender and age were comparable in patients and healthy donors. Study-wide results and caveats: It was among patients, rather than healthy donors, that naive, central memory and Treg TCRB repertoires appeared more similar. Type 1 diabetes patients showed a moderate but significant shortening of TCRB CDR3s in all four CD4+ subsets. In patients and controls equally, PCR might favor templates that are shorter.

CDR1 SQVTM and CDR2 ANQGSEA come from the germline V gene. V was cut by 6 bases and J by 6 bases, with 9 bases left in between. The CDR3 consists of 11 residues. Sorting that relied on CD45RO/CCR7/CD25/CD127/CD95/CD27 yielded CD4+ naive, central memory, regulatory and stem cell-like memory cells. Reverse transcription of all isolated RNA meant that expressed TCRB transcripts were sequenced. The table came from immunoSEQ multiplex PCR; TCRdb's copy has only in-frame clones and leaves some out. The sample carries approximately 170,000 clones, roughly 8% recorded once. This sequence joins TRBV29-1 and TRBJ2-1; possibly TRBD2 for D (6 bases). The sequenced material came from central memory CD4+ T cells from blood. The sequence came from a woman aged 40 to 50 with type 1 diabetes. This chain's CDR3 is CSVSSVNEQFF. For the CDR3, the DNA is TGCAGCGTCTCTAGCGTCAATGAGCAGTTCTTC.